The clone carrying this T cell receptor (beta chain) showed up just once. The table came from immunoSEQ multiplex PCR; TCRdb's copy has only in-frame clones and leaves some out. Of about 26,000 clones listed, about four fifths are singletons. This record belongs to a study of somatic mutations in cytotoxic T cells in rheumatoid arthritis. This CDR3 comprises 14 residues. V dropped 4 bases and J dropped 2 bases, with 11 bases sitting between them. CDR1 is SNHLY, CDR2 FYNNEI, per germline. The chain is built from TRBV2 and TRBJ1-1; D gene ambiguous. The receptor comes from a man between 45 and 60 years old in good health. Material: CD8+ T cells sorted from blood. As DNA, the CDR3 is TGTGCCAGCAGTGCGGAGGGATACAACACTGAAGCTTTCTTT. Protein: CASSAEGYNTEAFF.